A single sample is the source of the 29 T cell receptor beta chains below, sequenced in a study of beta chain features in type 1 diabetes. Reverse transcription of all isolated RNA meant that expressed TCRB transcripts were sequenced. This table comes from immunoSEQ multiplex PCR, and its TCRdb copy is limited to in-frame clones, with some not included. The sample contains roughly 230,000 clones, around 10% of which appear only once. The specimen was naive CD4+ T cells from blood. The receptors derive from a woman under 30 in good health.

The chain uses TRBV5-4 and TRBJ1-2, with 10 bases aligning to TRBD1. In germline, CDR1 is SGHNT, CDR2 YYREEE (reference sequence). V gave up 2 bases and J gave up 8 bases; unmatched junction bases: 3. This CDR3 comprises 13 residues. CDR3 region: CASSLGTGAGYTF. CDR3 in DNA: TGTGCCAGCAGCTTAGGGACAGGGGCGGGCTACACCTTC. The full variable domain, completed using reference TRBV5-4 and TRBJ1-2, is ETGVTQSPTHLIKTRGQQVTLRCSSQSGHNTVSWYQQALGQGPQFIFQYYREEENGRGNFPPRFSGLQFPNYSSELNVNALELDDSALYLCASSLGTGAGYTFGSGTRLTVV.

This chain uses TRBV10-3 with TRBJ2-7; TRBD1 might be the D (6 bases). Germline V gives CDR1 ENHRY, CDR2 SYGVKD. The CDR3 totals 15 residues. V lost 6 bases to trimming and J lost 3 bases, with 18 bases between them. The CDR3 is CAIRDRDTISYEQYF. The CDR3 DNA is TGTGCCATCAGGGACCGGGACACAATAAGCTACGAGCAGTACTTC.

The gene calls are TRBV11-2 and TRBJ2-2; no clear D. Deletions cut 1 base from V and 7 bases from J, with 13 bases between. Germline values: CDR1 SGHAT, CDR2 FQNNGV. This CDR3 spans 15 amino acids. The CDR3 coding sequence is TGTGCCAGCAGCTTAGCTTTTAGGCAGGTCGGGGAGCTGTTTTTT. This codes for CASSLAFRQVGELFF.

The chain combines TRBV29-1 with TRBJ2-1; 14 nucleotides align to TRBD2. This CDR3 region has 18 residues. V lost 7 bases to trimming and J lost 1 base; unmatched junction nucleotides: 12. The germline V gene encodes CDR1 SQVTM and CDR2 ANQGSEA. The CDR3 here is CSALGGTSGRQSYNEQFF. Written as DNA, the CDR3 is TGCAGCGCATTGGGGGGGACTAGCGGGAGACAATCCTACAATGAGCAGTTCTTC.

This clone has more than one count but fewer than ten. The V gene is TRBV27, the J gene TRBJ1-1, with D possibly being TRBD1 (5 bases). With 3 bases removed from V and 5 bases from J, the gap between germline ends came to 10 bases. Germline V gives CDR1 MNHEY, CDR2 SMNVEV (reference sequence). The CDR3 totals 13 residues. CDR3 nucleotides: TGTGCCAGCAGTTTGGACGGGGGGACTGAAGCTTTCTTT. This gives the protein CASSLDGGTEAFF.

The J gene is TRBJ2-7, the V gene TRBV12-5; 9 nucleotides agree with TRBD2. This CDR3 spans 17 amino acids. Germline lookup yields CDR1 LGHNT and CDR2 FRNRAP. After removal of 7 bases from V and 6 bases from J, the junction contained 19 bases not matched to a gene. The CDR3 sequence is CASAFASSGVTYSEQYF. CDR3 in DNA: TGTGCTAGTGCCTTTGCGTCTAGCGGGGTAACCTATAGCGAGCAGTACTTC.

Only a few counts were recorded for this clone. V gene TRBV5-1 combines with J gene TRBJ1-1; TRBD1 matches 8 bases. V lost 3 bases and J lost 2; bases outside the gene matches: 6. This CDR3 region has 15 residues. The germline V gene has CDR1 SGHRS and CDR2 YFSETQ. CDR3 region: CASSSPGQGNTEAFF. The DNA of the CDR3 is TGCGCCAGCAGCTCGCCTGGACAGGGTAACACTGAAGCTTTCTTT.

The CDR3 nucleotides read TGTGCCACCTCCCTAACGGGACTTATCTACAATGAGCAGTTCTTC. Protein: CATSLTGLIYNEQFF. This chain uses TRBV6-1 with TRBJ2-1; D is possibly TRBD2 (6 bases). The CDR3 consists of 15 residues. CDR1 and CDR2 (germline): MNHNS, SASEGT. Between the trimmed V and J ends, which lost 10 bases and 3 bases, there was a span of 19 bases.

The rearrangement joins TRBV5-1 to TRBJ1-4, with D hard to call. Germline V lookup: CDR1 SGHRS, CDR2 YFSETQ. The CDR3 contains 15 residues. V lost 0 bases and J 4 bases, leaving 10 bases between the germline ends. The CDR3 here is CASSLGAGDNEKLFF. In DNA, the CDR3 is TGCGCCAGCAGCTTGGGGGCCGGGGATAATGAAAAACTGTTTTTT.

This clone showed up just a few times. The CDR3 region has the DNA TGTGCCACCAGCAGATCCCCACGGACCACGGGAGGTGAAGCTTTCTTT. Its translation: CATSRSPRTTGGEAFF. The chain uses TRBV15 and TRBJ1-1; D call uncertain. Germline V gene data show CDR1 as LNHNV and CDR2 as YYDKDF (reference sequence). CDR3 length: 16 residues. Trimming stripped 2 bases from V and 7 bases from J, with 20 bases between.

This clone showed up just a few times. V usage is TRBV6-1 and J usage is TRBJ1-5; 7 bases align to TRBD1. Germline lookup yields CDR1 MNHNS and CDR2 SASEGT. V shed 5 bases and J 6 bases; nucleotides not matched to a gene: 7. The CDR3 is made up of 14 amino acids. Here the CDR3 DNA reads TGTGCCAGCAGTTGGGGACAGAGTGGTCAGCCCCAGCATTTT. It is translated as CASSWGQSGQPQHF.

The chain employs TRBV19 and TRBJ1-1; the D is unclear. This CDR3 region has 14 residues. CDR1 LNHDA and CDR2 SQIVND come from the germline V gene (reference sequence). Deletions cut 6 bases from V and 1 base from J, with 12 bases between. The CDR3 DNA reads as TGTGCCAGTAGCGGACTCTACGGGAACACTGAAGCTTTCTTT. This codes for CASSGLYGNTEAFF.

This clone was counted between two and nine times. The chain carries TRBV30 and TRBJ2-7, with D possibly TRBD2 on 6 matching bases. The CDR3 contains 12 residues. In germline, CDR1 is GTSNPN, CDR2 SVGIG (reference sequence). Trimming removed 2 bases from V and 5 bases from J, with 10 bases in between. The CDR3 region is CAWSTDYHEQYF. The CDR3 nucleotides read TGTGCCTGGAGTACGGACTACCACGAGCAGTACTTC. The full variable domain, rest sourced from reference TRBV30 and TRBJ2-7, is SQTIHQWPATLVQPVGSPLSLECTVEGTSNPNLYWYRQAAGRGLQLLFYSVGIGQISSEVPQNLSASRPQDRQFILSSKKLLLSDSGFYLCAWSTDYHEQYFGPGTRLTVT.

J is TRBJ1-5 and V is TRBV12-5; TRBD1 matches at 9 bases. V was pared by 0 bases and J by 2 bases, with 8 bases of the junction left unmatched. Looked up from germline, CDR1 is LGHNT and CDR2 is FRNRAP. The CDR3 loop spans 18 amino acids. This CDR3 is CASGLVVGGTGRNQPQHF. The CDR3 nucleotides are TGTGCTAGTGGTTTGGTTGTTGGTGGGACAGGGCGCAATCAGCCCCAGCATTTT.

This clone was detected only a few times. The chain joins TRBV6-1 to TRBJ1-2; TRBD1 is a possible D gene (5 bases). The CDR3 spans 13 residues. Germline V gene data show CDR1 as MNHNS and CDR2 as SASEGT. V shed 4 bases and J shed 6 bases, with 12 bases lying between them. Here the CDR3 reads CASSALKGDGYTF. The DNA for the CDR3 is TGTGCCAGCAGTGCCCTTAAAGGGGATGGCTACACCTTC.

V is TRBV30 and J is TRBJ2-5, with 9 bases that match TRBD1. V shed 8 bases and J 5 bases; nucleotides not matched to a gene: 9. The CDR3 has 13 amino acids. CDR1 is GTSNPN and CDR2 is SVGIG in the germline V gene (reference sequence). CDR3 amino acids: CARQGESGETQYF. For the CDR3, the DNA is TGTGCCCGACAGGGGGAATCCGGGGAGACCCAGTACTTC.

This clone was detected a few times. The chain couples TRBV27 to TRBJ1-5; TRBD1 is a possible D gene (6 bases). The CDR3 length is 14 residues. V was clipped by 5 bases and J by 3 bases, with 11 bases between them. The germline CDR1 and CDR2 sequences are MNHEY and SMNVEV (reference sequence). CDR3: CASSPDSSNQPQHF. CDR3 DNA sequence: TGTGCCAGCAGTCCGGACAGTTCCAATCAGCCCCAGCATTTT.

This rearrangement joins TRBV14 to TRBJ2-7; possibly TRBD1 for D (5 bases). The CDR3 is 15 residues long. Per germline, CDR1 SGHDN and CDR2 FVKESK. The V end was cut by 1 base, the J end by 0 bases, with 10 bases between. CDR3 loop: CASSQGQPFSYEQYF. DNA of the CDR3: TGTGCCAGCAGCCAAGGACAGCCATTCTCCTACGAGCAGTACTTC.

This clone appeared a few times. This rearrangement joins TRBV9 to TRBJ1-5, with D perhaps matching TRBD1 (6 bases). There are 15 residues in the CDR3. From germline, CDR1 is SGDLS and CDR2 YYNGEE. V lost 3 bases and J 3 bases, leaving 13 bases between the germline ends. The CDR3 sequence: CASSEGDTPNQPQHF. CDR3 nucleotide sequence: TGTGCCAGCAGCGAGGGGGACACGCCCAATCAGCCCCAGCATTTT.

The chain uses TRBV29-1 and TRBJ2-1; 7 bases are a match to TRBD2. This CDR3 comprises 16 residues. Germline loops: CDR1 SQVTM, CDR2 ANQGSEA. V gave up 2 bases and J gave up 8 bases; unmatched junction bases: 15. DNA for the CDR3: TGCAGCGTTGAACAGTTTGGCGGGAGACCACCTGATGAGCAGTTCTTC. It encodes CSVEQFGGRPPDEQFF.

This clone was seen more than once but under ten times. The genes are TRBV29-1 and TRBJ2-7; D remains unclear. The CDR3 length is 15 residues. V lost 6 bases and J lost 2, with 20 bases in between. Germline lookup yields CDR1 SQVTM and CDR2 ANQGSEA. In DNA, the CDR3 is TGCAGCGTAGCCCCTCGCGGAGTCCCCACCTACGAGCAGTACTTC. As protein: CSVAPRGVPTYEQYF.

This clone was recorded a few times. The rearrangement links TRBV19 to TRBJ2-2; TRBD1 matches 7 bases. The CDR3 length is 14 residues. Germline V lookup: CDR1 LNHDA, CDR2 SQIVND (reference sequence). The V segment lost 8 bases and the J segment 2 bases; nucleotides outside the gene matches: 5. CDR3 bases: TGTGCCAGTCGAAGGGACAGCAACACCGGGGAGCTGTTTTTT. As protein: CASRRDSNTGELFF.

The chain recombines TRBV5-1 with TRBJ2-3; 9 bases are a match to TRBD2. The CDR3 runs 14 residues. Trimming took 4 bases from V and 3 from J; bases not matched to a gene: 3. Germline CDR1 reads SGHRS; CDR2 reads YFSETQ. CDR3 sequence reads: CASSVSGRTDTQYF. In DNA form, the CDR3 reads TGCGCCAGCAGCGTCAGCGGGAGGACAGATACGCAGTATTTT.

This clone has a handful of counts. The chain combines TRBV5-1 with TRBJ2-3, with D perhaps matching TRBD1 (7 bases). The germline CDR1 and CDR2 sequences are SGHRS and YFSETQ. Trimming cost V 4 bases and J 5 bases, with 17 bases left between them. This CDR3 is 15 amino acids long. This CDR3 reads CASSPGLQGGDTQYF. CDR3 nucleotide sequence: TGCGCCAGCAGCCCGGGTCTGCAGGGGGGAGATACGCAGTATTTT.

In this sample, this clone turned up a few times. The rearrangement joins TRBV18 to TRBJ2-1; TRBD2 matches at 11 bases. This CDR3 is 15 amino acids long. The germline V gene encodes CDR1 KGHSH and CDR2 LQKENI. Germline trimming cut 5 bases from V and 9 bases from J; bases unmatched to any gene: 9. The chain's CDR3 is CASSSITSGSGEQFF. The CDR3, as DNA: TGTGCCAGCTCATCCATAACTAGCGGGAGTGGTGAGCAGTTCTTC. The complete variable domain, with remaining parts taken from reference TRBV18 and TRBJ2-1, reads NAGVMQNPRHLVRRRGQEARLRCSPMKGHSHVYWYRQLPEEGLKFMVYLQKENIIDESGMPKERFSAEFPKEGPSILRIQQVVRGDSAAYFCASSSITSGSGEQFFGPGTRLTVL.

The CDR3 loop is CASSETLNYGYTF. CDR3 nucleotide sequence: TGTGCCAGCAGTGAGACATTGAACTATGGCTACACCTTC. This chain links TRBV2 with TRBJ1-2; D not resolved. Germline CDR1 and CDR2: SNHLY and FYNNEI. With 3 bases removed from V and 2 bases from J, the gap between germline ends came to 7 bases. CDR3 length equals 13 residues.

V and J are TRBV7-6 and TRBJ2-1, with 8 bases identical to TRBD2. The length of the CDR3 is 14 residues. The germline CDR1 and CDR2 sequences are SGHVS and FNYEAQ. V was pared by 6 bases and J by 10 bases, with 11 bases of the junction left unmatched. As DNA, the CDR3 is TGTGCCAGCAGTACCGGGACTAGTGTGAGCGAGCAGTTCTTC. It is translated as CASSTGTSVSEQFF.

This clone was detected only a few times. The rearrangement joins TRBV30 to TRBJ2-1; 8 bases fit TRBD2. Germline V gives CDR1 GTSNPN, CDR2 SVGIG (reference sequence). The length of the CDR3 is 15 residues. The V and J ends lost 0 bases and 3 bases, in that order; junction bases with no gene match: 4. The CDR3 DNA reads TGTGCCTGGAGTGTTGGGGGACTAGTCTACAATGAGCAGTTCTTC. It specifies CAWSVGGLVYNEQFF.

The sample holds a few counts of this clone. DNA for the CDR3: TGCGCCAGCAGCCAAGACCCCGGGGGACTAGCGTTTCAGCCCCAGCATTTT. It codes for CASSQDPGGLAFQPQHF. V is TRBV4-1 and J is TRBJ1-5, with D possibly being TRBD1 (5 bases). Germline V gene sequence: CDR1 MGHRA, CDR2 YSYEKL. The V and J ends lost 0 bases and 6 bases respectively, with 18 bases between them. The CDR3 is made up of 17 amino acids.